Listed below are T cell receptor beta chains from one sample, sequenced in a study of T cell responses to AZD1222 COVID-19 vaccine. Repertoires were generated with immunoSEQ multiplex PCR, while TCRdb's copy carries only in-frame clones and drops some. The sample includes some 60,000 clones, 86% of them seen just once. The sequenced sample was peripheral blood, obtained 28 days after the second AZD1222 dose. All receptors derive from an adult who received the AZD1222 COVID-19 vaccine. The CDR3 runs from the conserved cysteine through the conserved F or W. The D gene is left open where the match is weak. Expanded clones are given a class, and other clones once, few, many or no size at all.

D,size,J,V,DNA,CDR3
.,.,TRBJ2-1,TRBV24-1,TGTGCCACCAGTGTTAGCCTCTGGGGGGCGAATGAGCAGTTCTTC,CATSVSLWGANEQFF
TRBD2,.,TRBJ2-1,TRBV5-1,TGCGCCAGCAGCTTCACTAGCGTCGAGCAGTTCTTC,CASSFTSVEQFF
TRBD2,.,TRBJ2-3,TRBV12-5,TGTGCTAGTGGCTCGGCGGGGGGGGCCAAAGATACGCAGTATTTT,CASGSAGGAKDTQYF
.,.,TRBJ2-7,TRBV6-5,TGTGCCAGTCCCACCGATGGACTCCCCTACGAGCAGTACTTC,CASPTDGLPYEQYF
.,.,TRBJ1-1,TRBV4-1,TGCGCCAGCAGCTCAAACCGGGGGAGCACTGAAGCTTTCTTT,CASSSNRGSTEAFF
.,.,TRBJ1-5,TRBV2,TGTGCCAGCAGGGCAGAACTAAGCAATCAGCCCCAGCATTTT,CASRAELSNQPQHF
TRBD1,.,TRBJ1-2,TRBV28,TGTGCCAGCAGCCGGACAGGGTTAGTTAGCTATGGCTACACCTTC,CASSRTGLVSYGYTF
TRBD2,.,TRBJ2-7,TRBV18,TGTGCCAGCTCACCAATGCGGGAGGTCTACGAGCAGTACTTC,CASSPMREVYEQYF
.,.,TRBJ2-7,TRBV15,TGTGCCACCAGCAGGGACGAGGGGGGTTACGAGCAGTACTTC,CATSRDEGGYEQYF
.,.,TRBJ2-3,TRBV12-3/TRBV12-4,TGTGCCAGCAGCCGGGACAGCACAGATACGCAGTATTTT,CASSRDSTDTQYF
TRBD1,.,TRBJ2-1,TRBV6-5,TGTGCCAGCAGAGGACAGGGGATCGGTGAGCAGTTCTTC,CASRGQGIGEQFF
.,.,TRBJ1-2,TRBV3-1/TRBV3-2,TGTGCCAGCAGCCAAGATCGGGGGAGGTATCATGGCTACACCTTC,CASSQDRGRYHGYTF
.,.,TRBJ2-3,TRBV6-6,TGTGCCAGCACCTACGGTACAGATACGCAGTATTTT,CASTYGTDTQYF
.,.,TRBJ1-1,TRBV27,TGTGCCAGCAGTCTTGGACCTGACAGGCACGGGTGGGCTTTCTTT,CASSLGPDRHGWAFF
TRBD1,.,TRBJ1-1,TRBV28,TGTGCCAGCACCCCGGGACAGGGGGTCGGGGGCACTGAAGCTTTCTTT,CASTPGQGVGGTEAFF
.,.,TRBJ2-7,TRBV24-1,TGTGCCCTACCCCGGGGACGGCGCTCCTACGAGCAGTACTTC,CALPRGRRSYEQYF
.,.,TRBJ1-6,TRBV2,TGTGCCAGCAGCTTACAGGCGGGGAATTCACCCCTCCACTTT,CASSLQAGNSPLHF
.,.,TRBJ1-5,TRBV19,TGTGCCAGTAGTATTTTGGGTGGAGGGTATAGCAATCAGCCCCAGCATTTT,CASSILGGGYSNQPQHF
TRBD1,.,TRBJ2-1,TRBV7-3,TGTGCCAGCAGCTTAACGGGCCCGACAGGGCTCAATGAGCAGTTCTTC,CASSLTGPTGLNEQFF
.,.,TRBJ2-1,TRBV7-2,TGTGCCAGCAGCTTAGACAGGGATCAACGATGGACCTCCTACAATGAGCAGTTCTTC,CASSLDRDQRWTSYNEQFF
TRBD2,.,TRBJ2-3,TRBV9,TGTGCCAGCAGCGTAGTGGCTAGCGGGATGTTCACAGATACGCAGTATTTT,CASSVVASGMFTDTQYF
TRBD1,.,TRBJ1-2,TRBV24-1,TGTGCCACCAGTGATGACAGGGCCTTGAGAGGCTACACCTTC,CATSDDRALRGYTF
.,.,TRBJ2-3,TRBV14,TGTGCCAGCAGCCAAGATCGGGGAACCCCAAGAGATACGCAGTATTTT,CASSQDRGTPRDTQYF
TRBD2,.,TRBJ2-3,TRBV9,TGTGCCAGCAGCGTAGATCAGCGGGAGATAGATACGCAGTATTTT,CASSVDQREIDTQYF
.,once,TRBJ1-2,TRBV7-9,TGTGCCAGCAGCCCCCACGGGGATGGATATGGCTACACCTTC,CASSPHGDGYGYTF
.,.,TRBJ2-5,TRBV5-8,TGTGCCAGCAGTTTAGGGACGTCGCAAGAGACCCAGTACTTC,CASSLGTSQETQYF
TRBD1,.,TRBJ1-4,TRBV19,TGTGCCAGTAGGGGACAGGGGGCAGGTGAAAAACTGTTTTTT,CASRGQGAGEKLFF
.,few,TRBJ2-2,TRBV5-1,TGCGCCAGCAGCCCAAGGGACCGATTGAACACCGGGGAGCTGTTTTTT,CASSPRDRLNTGELFF
.,.,TRBJ2-7,TRBV28,TGTGCCAGCAGTTCGGGACACGCGCCTTCCTACGAGCAGTACTTC,CASSSGHAPSYEQYF
.,.,TRBJ1-3,TRBV6-6,TGTGCCAGCAGTTACTCCGGAATTGCTGGAAACACCATATATTTT,CASSYSGIAGNTIYF
.,few,TRBJ1-5,TRBV6-6,TGTGCCAGCAGCCATCTCGGGGGGCGTAATCAGCCCCAGCATTTT,CASSHLGGRNQPQHF
.,medium-sized,TRBJ2-5,TRBV14,TGTGCCAGCAGCCTTACGGAACAAGAGACCCAGTACTTC,CASSLTEQETQYF
.,.,TRBJ2-1,TRBV28,TGTGCCAGCAGTTTACAACCCCCCGCGTACAATGAGCAGTTCTTC,CASSLQPPAYNEQFF
.,.,TRBJ2-1,TRBV6-5,TGTGCTTCTCAGGGGGGCGGTGAGCAGTTCTTC,CASQGGGEQFF
.,.,TRBJ2-5,TRBV30,TGTGCCTGGAGTGGTCTTTGGGGGCGCCGGGAGACCCAGTACTTC,CAWSGLWGRRETQYF
TRBD1,.,TRBJ2-1,TRBV15,TGTGCCACCGCGACAGGGTTGAATGAGCAGTTCTTC,CATATGLNEQFF
.,.,TRBJ1-2,TRBV11-2,TGTGCCAGCAGTTCATACAGGGAGCAGGGCTACACCTTC,CASSSYREQGYTF
TRBD1,.,TRBJ2-5,TRBV28,TGTGCCAGCAGTTCACTCCTTGGGACAGGGGATTTCGAAGAGACCCAGTACTTC,CASSSLLGTGDFEETQYF
.,.,TRBJ2-7,TRBV6-5,TGTGCCAGCAGTTACAGGGAATCCTACGAGCAGTACTTC,CASSYRESYEQYF
.,.,TRBJ1-2,TRBV7-9,TGTGCCAGCAGCTTGGCCACTAACTATGGCTACACCTTC,CASSLATNYGYTF
.,few,TRBJ2-5,TRBV7-9,TGTGCCAGCAGCTTGGACAACTTCCAAGAGACCCAGTACTTC,CASSLDNFQETQYF
.,.,TRBJ1-4,TRBV5-1,TGCGCCAGCAGCTTGCAGCCAGCGAATGAAAAACTGTTTTTT,CASSLQPANEKLFF
.,.,TRBJ2-5,TRBV20-1,TGCAGTGCTAGTAAGTCGGCAGGCGGAGAGACCCAGTACTTC,CSASKSAGGETQYF
.,.,TRBJ1-4,TRBV15,TGTGCCACCAGCAGTGCCCTTGGAGGCAGCGAAAAACTGTTTTTT,CATSSALGGSEKLFF
TRBD2,.,TRBJ2-3,TRBV6-6,TGTGCCAGCAGTTACGATAGCGGGGGGACAGATACGCAGTATTTT,CASSYDSGGTDTQYF
.,medium-sized,TRBJ1-5,TRBV19,TGTGCCAGCGCTCGCGAAGATAGCAATCAGCCCCAGCATTTT,CASAREDSNQPQHF
.,.,TRBJ2-1,TRBV18,TGTGCCAGCTCACCAGGGAGTTACAATGAGCAGTTCTTC,CASSPGSYNEQFF
.,.,TRBJ1-1,TRBV5-1,TGCGCCTCCACCCAGGGACGAGCGGAGAGCACTGAAGCTTTCTTT,CASTQGRAESTEAFF
TRBD1,.,TRBJ1-4,TRBV5-8,TGTGCCAGCAGCTCGGGACAGGTGGTCGAAAAACTGTTTTTT,CASSSGQVVEKLFF
.,.,TRBJ1-2,TRBV5-1,TGCGCCAGCAGCGCTCGAGGGGAGAGTAACTATGGCTACACCTTC,CASSARGESNYGYTF
.,.,TRBJ2-7,TRBV28,TGTGCCAGCAAGGACAGACTAATCGAGCAGTACTTC,CASKDRLIEQYF
TRBD1,.,TRBJ2-6,TRBV19,TGTGCCAGTAGTCGCGACAGGGGTCGATCCGGGGCCAACGTCCTGACTTTC,CASSRDRGRSGANVLTF
.,.,TRBJ2-7,TRBV6-5,TGTGCCAGCAGCCTACAGACCGCTACCTACGAGCAGTACTTC,CASSLQTATYEQYF
TRBD1,.,TRBJ1-4,TRBV6-5,TGTGCCAGCGGCGTACAGGGGCGCAGGGAAAAACTGTTTTTT,CASGVQGRREKLFF
TRBD1,.,TRBJ1-1,TRBV5-1,TGCGCCAGCAGCTTGGGAGCAGGGGGGATTAACACTGAAGCTTTCTTT,CASSLGAGGINTEAFF
TRBD1,.,TRBJ1-1,TRBV7-9,TGTGCCAGCAGCCCCACCGACAGGGGGAACACTGAAGCTTTCTTT,CASSPTDRGNTEAFF
.,.,TRBJ1-5,TRBV5-1,TGCGCCAGCAGCTTGAGCGGGGATACTCAGCCCCAGCATTTT,CASSLSGDTQPQHF
TRBD2,.,TRBJ2-1,TRBV5-1,TGCGCCAGCAGCCCAAGGACTAGCGGGAGGGTCTCCTACAATGAGCAGTTCTTC,CASSPRTSGRVSYNEQFF
.,.,TRBJ2-7,TRBV6-5,TGTGCCAGCAGCCCCCCAACGCAGGGCTGGGGCGAGCAGTACTTC,CASSPPTQGWGEQYF